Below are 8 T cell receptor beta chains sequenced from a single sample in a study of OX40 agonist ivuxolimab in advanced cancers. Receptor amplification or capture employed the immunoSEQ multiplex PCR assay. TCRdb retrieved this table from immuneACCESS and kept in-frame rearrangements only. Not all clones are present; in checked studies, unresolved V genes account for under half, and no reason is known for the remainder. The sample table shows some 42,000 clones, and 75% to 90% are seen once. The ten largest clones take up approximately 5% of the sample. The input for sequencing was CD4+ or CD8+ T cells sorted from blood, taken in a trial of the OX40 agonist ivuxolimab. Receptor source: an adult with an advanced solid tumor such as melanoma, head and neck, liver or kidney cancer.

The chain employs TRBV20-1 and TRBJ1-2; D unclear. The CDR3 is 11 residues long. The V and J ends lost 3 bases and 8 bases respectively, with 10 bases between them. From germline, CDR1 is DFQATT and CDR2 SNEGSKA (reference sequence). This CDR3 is CSARYPGGYTF. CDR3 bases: TGCAGTGCTAGGTACCCCGGGGGCTACACCTTC.

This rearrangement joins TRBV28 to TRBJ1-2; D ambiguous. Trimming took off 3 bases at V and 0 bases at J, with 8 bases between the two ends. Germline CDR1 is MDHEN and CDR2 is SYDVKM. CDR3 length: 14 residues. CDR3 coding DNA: TGTGCCAGCAGTTTCGGACTTCCTAACTATGGCTACACCTTC. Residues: CASSFGLPNYGYTF.

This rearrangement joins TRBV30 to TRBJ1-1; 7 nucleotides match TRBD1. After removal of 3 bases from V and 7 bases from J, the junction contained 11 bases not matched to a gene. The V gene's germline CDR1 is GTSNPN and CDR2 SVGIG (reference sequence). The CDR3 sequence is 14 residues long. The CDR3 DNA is TGTGCCTGGAGAATTGACAGGCCAGGGGGTGAAGCTTTCTTT. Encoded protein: CAWRIDRPGGEAFF.

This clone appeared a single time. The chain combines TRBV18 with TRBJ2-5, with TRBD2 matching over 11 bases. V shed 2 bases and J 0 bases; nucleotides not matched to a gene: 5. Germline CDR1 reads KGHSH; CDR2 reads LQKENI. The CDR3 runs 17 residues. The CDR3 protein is CASSPSLTSGNQETQYF. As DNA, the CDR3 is TGTGCCAGCTCACCATCCTTGACTAGCGGGAACCAAGAGACCCAGTACTTC. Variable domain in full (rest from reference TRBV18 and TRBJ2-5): NAGVMQNPRHLVRRRGQEARLRCSPMKGHSHVYWYRQLPEEGLKFMVYLQKENIIDESGMPKERFSAEFPKEGPSILRIQQVVRGDSAAYFCASSPSLTSGNQETQYFGPGTRLLVL.

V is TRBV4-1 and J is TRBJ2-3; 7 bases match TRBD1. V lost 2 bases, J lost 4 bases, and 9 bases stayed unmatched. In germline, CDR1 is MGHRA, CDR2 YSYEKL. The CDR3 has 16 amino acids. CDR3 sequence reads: CASSQMGHGTADTQYF. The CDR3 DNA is TGCGCCAGCAGCCAAATGGGACACGGGACAGCAGATACGCAGTATTTT.

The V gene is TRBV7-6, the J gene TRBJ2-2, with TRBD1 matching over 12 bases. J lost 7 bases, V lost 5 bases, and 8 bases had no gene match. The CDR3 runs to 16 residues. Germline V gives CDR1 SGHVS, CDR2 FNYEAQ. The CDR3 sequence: CASSPGTGGQVGELFF. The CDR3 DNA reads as TGTGCCAGCAGCCCCGGGACAGGGGGCCAAGTCGGGGAGCTGTTTTTT.

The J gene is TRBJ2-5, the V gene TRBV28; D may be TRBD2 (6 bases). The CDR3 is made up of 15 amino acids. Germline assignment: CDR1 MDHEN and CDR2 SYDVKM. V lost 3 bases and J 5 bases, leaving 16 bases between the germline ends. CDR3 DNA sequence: TGTGCCAGCAGTTTGGGGGGAGACGGACGGGAGACCCAGTACTTC. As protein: CASSLGGDGRETQYF.

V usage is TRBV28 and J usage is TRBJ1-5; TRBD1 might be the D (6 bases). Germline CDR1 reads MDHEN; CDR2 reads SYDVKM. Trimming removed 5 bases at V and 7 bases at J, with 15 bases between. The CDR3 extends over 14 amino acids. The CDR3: CASSPALGAQPQHF. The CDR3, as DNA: TGTGCCAGCAGTCCCGCCCTGGGGGCACAGCCCCAGCATTTT.